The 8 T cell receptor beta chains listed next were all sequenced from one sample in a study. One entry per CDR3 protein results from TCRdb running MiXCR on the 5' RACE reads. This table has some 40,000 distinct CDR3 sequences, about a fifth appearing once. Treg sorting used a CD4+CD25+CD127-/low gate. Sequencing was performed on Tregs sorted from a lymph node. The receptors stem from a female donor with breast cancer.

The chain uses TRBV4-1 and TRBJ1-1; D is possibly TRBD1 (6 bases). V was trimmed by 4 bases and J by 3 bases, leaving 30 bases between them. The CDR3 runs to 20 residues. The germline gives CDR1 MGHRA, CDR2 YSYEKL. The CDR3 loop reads CASSPFVMVAGAPSDTEAFF. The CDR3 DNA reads TGCGCCAGCAGCCCGTTTGTTATGGTGGCAGGGGCCCCCTCCGACACTGAAGCTTTCTTT.

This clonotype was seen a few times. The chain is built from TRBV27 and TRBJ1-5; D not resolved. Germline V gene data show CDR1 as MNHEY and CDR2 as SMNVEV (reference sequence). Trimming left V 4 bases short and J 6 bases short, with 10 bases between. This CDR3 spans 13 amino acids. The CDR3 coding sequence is TGTGCCAGCAGTTCGACTGACACTCAGCCCCAGCATTTT. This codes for CASSSTDTQPQHF.

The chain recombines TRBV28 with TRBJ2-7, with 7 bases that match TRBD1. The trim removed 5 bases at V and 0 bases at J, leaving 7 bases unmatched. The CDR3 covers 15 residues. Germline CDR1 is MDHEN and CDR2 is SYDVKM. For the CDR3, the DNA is TGTGCCAGCAGTCAAACAGGGGCGCTCTCCTACGAGCAGTACTTC. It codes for CASSQTGALSYEQYF.

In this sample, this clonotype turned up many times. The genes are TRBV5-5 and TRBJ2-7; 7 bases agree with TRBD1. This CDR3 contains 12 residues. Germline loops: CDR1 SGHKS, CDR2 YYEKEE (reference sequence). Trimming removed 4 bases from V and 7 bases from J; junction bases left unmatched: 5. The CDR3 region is CASSIRGIEQYF. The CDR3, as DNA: TGTGCCAGCAGCATCAGGGGGATAGAGCAGTACTTC.

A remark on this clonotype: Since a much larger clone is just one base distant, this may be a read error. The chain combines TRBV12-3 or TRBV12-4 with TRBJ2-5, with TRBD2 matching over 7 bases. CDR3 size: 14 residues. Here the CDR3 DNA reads TGTACCAGCAACCCCGGGAGGTACCAAGAGACCCAGTACTTC. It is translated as CTSNPGRYQETQYF.

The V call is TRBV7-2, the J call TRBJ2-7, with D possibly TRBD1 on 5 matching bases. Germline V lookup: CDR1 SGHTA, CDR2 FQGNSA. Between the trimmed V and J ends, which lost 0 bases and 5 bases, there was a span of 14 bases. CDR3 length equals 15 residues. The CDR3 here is CASSLAGQARDEQYF. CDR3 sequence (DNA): TGTGCCAGCAGCTTAGCGGGGCAGGCTCGCGACGAGCAGTACTTC. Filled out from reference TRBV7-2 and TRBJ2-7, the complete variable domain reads GAGVSQSPSNKVTEKGKDVELRCDPISGHTALYWYRQSLGQGLEFLIYFQGNSAPDKSGLPSDRFSAERTGGSVSTLTIQRTQQEDSAVYLCASSLAGQARDEQYFGPGTRLTVT.

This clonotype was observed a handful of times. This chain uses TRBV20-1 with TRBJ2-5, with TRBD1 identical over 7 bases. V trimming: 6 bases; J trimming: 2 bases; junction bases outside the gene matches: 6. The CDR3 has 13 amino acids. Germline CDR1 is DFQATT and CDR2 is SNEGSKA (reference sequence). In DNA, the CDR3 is TGCAGTGCCTCGAAGGGGGCGCAAGAGACCCAGTACTTC. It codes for CSASKGAQETQYF.

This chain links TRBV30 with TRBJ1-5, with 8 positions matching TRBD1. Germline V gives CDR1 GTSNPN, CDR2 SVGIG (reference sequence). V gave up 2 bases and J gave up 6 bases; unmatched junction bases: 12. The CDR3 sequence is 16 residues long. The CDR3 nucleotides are TGTGCCTGGAGTTACAACCGACAGGGGTATATTCAGCCCCAGCATTTT. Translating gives CAWSYNRQGYIQPQHF.